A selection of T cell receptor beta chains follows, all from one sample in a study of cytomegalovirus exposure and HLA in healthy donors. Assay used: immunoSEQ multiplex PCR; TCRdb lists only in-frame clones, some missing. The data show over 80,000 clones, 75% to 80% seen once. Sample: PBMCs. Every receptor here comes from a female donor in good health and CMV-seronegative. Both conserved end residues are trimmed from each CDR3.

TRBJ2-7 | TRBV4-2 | ASSQDGRGREQY
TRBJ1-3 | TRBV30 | AWSAAAGFSSNTIY
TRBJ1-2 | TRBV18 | ASSPGSSYGYT
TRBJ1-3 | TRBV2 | ASTESGNTIY
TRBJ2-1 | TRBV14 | ASSQSRSGNEQF
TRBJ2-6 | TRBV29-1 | SVVPGGRGYVGANVLT
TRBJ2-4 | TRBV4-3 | ASSQDPPGGMKNIQY
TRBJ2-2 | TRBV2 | ASSESGRDTGELF
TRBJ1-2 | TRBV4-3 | ASSPTDSGTSLYGYT
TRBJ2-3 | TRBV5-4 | ASSPGTSGTDTQY
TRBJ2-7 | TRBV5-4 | ASSSAGLRYEQY
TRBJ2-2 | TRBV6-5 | ASRPSDLATRELF
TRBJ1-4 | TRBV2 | ASSGPEGEKLF
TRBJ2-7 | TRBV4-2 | ASSQERGSSYEQY
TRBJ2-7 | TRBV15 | ATSRAGGSSYEQY
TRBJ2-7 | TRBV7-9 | ASSSKTGAGEQY
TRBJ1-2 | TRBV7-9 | ASSLAGQGNYGYT
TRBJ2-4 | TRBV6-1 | ASSRDTQNIQY
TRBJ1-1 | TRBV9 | ASSAGQGNTEAF
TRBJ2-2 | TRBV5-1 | ASSPAVRGELF
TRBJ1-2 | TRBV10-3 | AISDRGQGYGYT
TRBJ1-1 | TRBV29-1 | SVDGVEEKNTEAF
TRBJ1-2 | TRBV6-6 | ASSRSRDRGLNGYT
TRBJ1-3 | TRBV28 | ATWRNSGNTIY
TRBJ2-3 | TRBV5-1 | ASRSGLAGDTDTQY
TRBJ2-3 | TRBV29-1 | SVIPPGLAVGTDTQY
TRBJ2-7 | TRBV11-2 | ASARTSGRVREQY
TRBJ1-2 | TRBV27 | ASSLEGGWGYGYT
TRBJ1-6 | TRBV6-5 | ASKGANNSPLH
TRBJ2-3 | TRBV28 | ASSVDTQY
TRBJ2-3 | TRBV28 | ASTALRGASTDTQY
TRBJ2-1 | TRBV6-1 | ASSGRTSVSYEQF
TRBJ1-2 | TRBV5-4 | ASSSGQARLDGYT
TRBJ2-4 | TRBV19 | ASSIQGTLAKNIQY
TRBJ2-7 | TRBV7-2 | ASSLGAGRGASYEQY
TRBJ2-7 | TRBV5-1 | ASSLNLAGGGEQY
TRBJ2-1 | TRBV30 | AWSTGPHEQF
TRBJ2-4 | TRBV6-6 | ASSYGGDDIQY
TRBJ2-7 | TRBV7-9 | SSTWGGNEQY
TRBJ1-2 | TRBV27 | ASRTTGARGYT
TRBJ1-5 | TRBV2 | ASNPGQGAWEPQH
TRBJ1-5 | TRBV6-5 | ASRKQGTGPQH
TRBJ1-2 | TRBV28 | ASSLTGTDYGYT
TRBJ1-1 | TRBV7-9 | ASSPPSGTGKTEAF